This T cell receptor beta chain is from a study of T-cell reconstitution after alpha-beta-depleted transplantation in children. Study-level points and caveats: Reports say that about two months after transplant, the alpha-beta T cells came out of several hundred graft clones that had expanded. Newly made T cells mostly supplied T-cell counts and diversity one year after transplant. Surviving recipient T cells and thymic progenitors accounted for the high day-60 TCRbeta diversity observed in some patients.

It was with unique molecular identifiers that the TCRbeta library was prepared. Each CDR3 protein is one row after TCRdb ran MiXCR on the PCR reads. The sample lists about 90,000 distinct CDR3 sequences, around a sixth occurring once. This clonotype occurred a few times. Its specificity is unknown. The germline V gene has CDR1 SGHKS and CDR2 YYEKEE (reference sequence). This CDR3 has 16 amino acids. V trimming: 4 bases; J trimming: 3 bases; junction bases outside the gene matches: 5. Source: PBMCs, mostly from graft donor cells, taken 180 days after TCRalphabeta/CD19-depleted stem cell transplant. This chain uses TRBV5-5 with TRBJ2-5, with TRBD2 identical over 14 bases. The TCR comes from a male patient aged 2 to 9 who had a stem cell transplant for acute lymphoblastic leukemia, so the T cells may come from the graft donor. In DNA form, the CDR3 reads TGTGCCAGCAGCCTAGCGACTAGCGGGGGGGAAGAGACCCAGTACTTC. Encoded protein: CASSLATSGGEETQYF.